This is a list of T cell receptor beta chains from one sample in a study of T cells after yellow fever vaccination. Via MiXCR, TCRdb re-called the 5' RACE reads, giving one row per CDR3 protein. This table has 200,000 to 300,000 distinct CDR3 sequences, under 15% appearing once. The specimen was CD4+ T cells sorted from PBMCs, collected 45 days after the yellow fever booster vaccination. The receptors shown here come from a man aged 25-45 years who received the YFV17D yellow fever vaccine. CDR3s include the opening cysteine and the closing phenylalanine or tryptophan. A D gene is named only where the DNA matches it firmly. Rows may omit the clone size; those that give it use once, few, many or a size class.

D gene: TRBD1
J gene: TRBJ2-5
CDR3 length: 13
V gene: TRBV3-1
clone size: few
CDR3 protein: CASRRTGGEAQYF
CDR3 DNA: TGTGCCAGCCGGCGGACAGGCGGCGAGGCCCAGTACTTC

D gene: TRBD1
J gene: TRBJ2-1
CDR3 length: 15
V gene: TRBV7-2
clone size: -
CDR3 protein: CASSVTGTPYNEQFF
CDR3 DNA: TGTGCCAGCAGCGTGACAGGGACCCCTTACAATGAGCAGTTCTTC

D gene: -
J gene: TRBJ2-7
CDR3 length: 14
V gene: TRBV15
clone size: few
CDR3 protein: CATSRGEHSYEQYF
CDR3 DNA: TGTGCCACCAGCAGAGGGGAACACTCCTACGAGCAGTACTTC

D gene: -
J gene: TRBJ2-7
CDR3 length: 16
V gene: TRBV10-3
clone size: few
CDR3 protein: CAISAGIGLGGHEQYF
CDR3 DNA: TGTGCCATCAGTGCCGGAATTGGTCTCGGGGGCCACGAGCAGTACTTC

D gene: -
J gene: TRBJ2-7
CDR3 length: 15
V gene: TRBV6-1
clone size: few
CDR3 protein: CASSHQGDGRGEQYF
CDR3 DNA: TGTGCCAGCAGCCACCAGGGCGATGGGAGAGGCGAGCAGTACTTC

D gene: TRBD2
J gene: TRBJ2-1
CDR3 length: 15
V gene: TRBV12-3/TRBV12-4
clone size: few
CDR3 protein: CASTQLAGGIYEQFF
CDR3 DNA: TGTGCCAGCACCCAACTAGCGGGAGGTATCTATGAGCAGTTCTTC

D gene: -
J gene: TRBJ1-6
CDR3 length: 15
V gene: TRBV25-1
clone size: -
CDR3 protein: CASSEVGSPGSPLHF
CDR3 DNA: TGTGCCAGCAGTGAAGTGGGGAGTCCCGGTTCACCCCTCCACTTT

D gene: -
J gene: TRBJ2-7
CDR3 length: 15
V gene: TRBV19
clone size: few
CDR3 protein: CASSTSGTEPYEQYF
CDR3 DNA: TGTGCCAGTAGTACCTCGGGGACCGAACCTTACGAGCAGTACTTC

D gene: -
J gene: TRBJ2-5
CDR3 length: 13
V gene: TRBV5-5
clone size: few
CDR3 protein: CASSLGYRETQYF
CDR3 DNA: TGTGCCAGCAGCCTCGGATACCGAGAGACCCAGTACTTC

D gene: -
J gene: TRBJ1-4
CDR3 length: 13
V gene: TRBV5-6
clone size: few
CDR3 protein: CASSWGRDERLFF
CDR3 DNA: TGTGCCAGCAGCTGGGGACGGGATGAAAGACTGTTTTTT

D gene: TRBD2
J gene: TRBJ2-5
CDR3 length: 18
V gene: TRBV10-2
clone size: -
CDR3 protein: CASSESLGGSSRRETQYF
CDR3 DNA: TGCGCCAGCAGTGAGTCTCTTGGCGGGAGCTCAAGGAGGGAGACCCAGTACTTC

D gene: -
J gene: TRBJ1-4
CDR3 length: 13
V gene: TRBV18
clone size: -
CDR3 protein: CASSQGWREKLFF
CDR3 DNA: TGTGCCAGCTCACAAGGGTGGCGGGAAAAACTGTTTTTT

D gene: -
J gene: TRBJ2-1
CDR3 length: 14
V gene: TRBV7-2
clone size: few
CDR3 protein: CASSLVAPSNEQFF
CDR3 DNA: TGTGCCAGCAGCTTAGTAGCCCCGAGCAATGAGCAGTTCTTC

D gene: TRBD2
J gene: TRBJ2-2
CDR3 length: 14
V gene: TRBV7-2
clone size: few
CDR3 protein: CASSRTSGTWELFF
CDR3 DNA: TGTGCCAGCAGCCGGACTAGCGGGACTTGGGAGCTGTTTTTT

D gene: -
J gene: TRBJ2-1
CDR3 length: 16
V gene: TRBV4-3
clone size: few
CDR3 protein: CASSQDATGSYNEQFF
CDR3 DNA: TGCGCCAGCAGCCAAGATGCGACCGGCTCCTACAATGAGCAGTTCTTC

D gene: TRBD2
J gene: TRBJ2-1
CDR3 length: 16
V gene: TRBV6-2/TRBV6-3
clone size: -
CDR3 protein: CASRRPRDYTYNEQFF
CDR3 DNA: TGTGCCAGCAGACGTCCCCGGGACTATACCTACAATGAGCAGTTCTTC

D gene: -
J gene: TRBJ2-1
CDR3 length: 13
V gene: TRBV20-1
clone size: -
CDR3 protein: CSAQRGRVNEQFF
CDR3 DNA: TGCAGTGCCCAAAGGGGGAGGGTAAATGAGCAGTTCTTC

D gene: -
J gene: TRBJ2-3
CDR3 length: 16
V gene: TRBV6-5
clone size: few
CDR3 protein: CASSYWGAGKADTQYF
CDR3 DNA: TGTGCCAGCAGTTACTGGGGAGCGGGCAAGGCAGATACGCAGTATTTT

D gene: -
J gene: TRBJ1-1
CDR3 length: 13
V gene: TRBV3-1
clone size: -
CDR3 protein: CASSQIATGEAFF
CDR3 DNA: TGTGCCAGCAGCCAAATCGCCACCGGTGAAGCTTTCTTT

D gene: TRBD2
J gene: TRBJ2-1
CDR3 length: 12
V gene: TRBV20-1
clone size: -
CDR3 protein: CSARRGWNEQFF
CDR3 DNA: TGCAGTGCTAGGCGGGGGTGGAATGAGCAGTTCTTC

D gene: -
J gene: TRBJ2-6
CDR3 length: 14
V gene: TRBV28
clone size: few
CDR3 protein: CASIASTGSNVLTF
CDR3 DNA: TGTGCCAGCATCGCTTCGACAGGTTCCAACGTCCTGACTTTC

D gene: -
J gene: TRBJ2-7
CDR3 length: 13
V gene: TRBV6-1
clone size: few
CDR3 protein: CASTAPVSYEQYF
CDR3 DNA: TGTGCCAGCACTGCACCAGTCTCCTACGAGCAGTACTTC

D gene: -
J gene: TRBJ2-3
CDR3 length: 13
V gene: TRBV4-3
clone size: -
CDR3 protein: CASSQEEGDTQYF
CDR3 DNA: TGCGCCAGCAGCCAAGAGGAAGGGGATACGCAGTATTTT